A single sample gave rise to the 7 T cell receptor beta chains below, sequenced in a study of blood T cells in healthy people across ages. A second PCR, run for 7 to 11 cycles, used a sample-barcoded 5' primer plus a J-beta primer mix. In TCRdb, the 5' RACE reads were re-called with MiXCR into one record per CDR3 protein. The profile shows around 970,000 distinct CDR3 sequences, around 54% of them singletons. Sequencing input: blood. The source is a woman aged 55-69 years in good health.

The rearrangement joins TRBV21-1 to TRBJ2-3; TRBD1, the table's D call, was not compared with the DNA. TRBV21-1 is tagged as a pseudogene. This CDR3 spans 17 amino acids. The DNA for the CDR3 is TGTGCCAGCAGCAAAGACGCACGGGACTGCTACACAGATACGCAGTATTTT. Amino acid sequence: CASSKDARDCYTDTQYF.

This clonotype was picked up a small number of times. This chain connects TRBV29-1 to TRBJ2-7, with D hard to call. CDR3 length equals 11 residues. Germline CDR1 SQVTM, CDR2 ANQGSEA. The ends were cut back, 5 bases at V and 1 base at J, with 6 bases in the middle. The CDR3 bases are TGCAGCGTTCTAGATTCCTACGAGCAGTACTTC. This sequence encodes CSVLDSYEQYF.

The V gene is TRBV3-1, the J gene TRBJ2-1, with D hard to call. Deletions cut 4 bases from V and 6 bases from J, with 13 bases between. Germline V lookup: CDR1 LGHDT, CDR2 YNNKEL (reference sequence). The CDR3 is 14 amino acids. CDR3 region: CASSRGRSTNEQFF. The CDR3 DNA follows: TGTGCCAGCAGCCGAGGCAGGTCTACCAATGAGCAGTTCTTC.

This clonotype was picked up a small number of times. The chain links TRBV27 to TRBJ2-7; tentatively, D is TRBD1 (5 bases). The CDR3 has 17 residues. Trimming left V 2 bases short and J 1 base short, with 18 bases between. Germline V gives CDR1 MNHEY, CDR2 SMNVEV (reference sequence). The CDR3 loop is CASSLTGQGLASYEQYF. Here the CDR3 DNA reads TGTGCCAGCAGTTTAACCGGGCAGGGATTGGCGTCCTACGAGCAGTACTTC.

This clonotype has just a few counts. J is TRBJ2-7 and V is TRBV28; 9 bases map to TRBD1. The CDR3 loop spans 15 amino acids. With 6 bases clipped from V and 4 bases from J, the junction kept 10 bases outside the gene matches. Germline V CDR1 and CDR2: MDHEN, SYDVKM. CDR3 in amino acids: CASRLVRGQGYEQYF. The CDR3 nucleotides read TGTGCCAGCAGACTGGTCCGGGGACAGGGTTACGAGCAGTACTTC. Full variable domain (outside the CDR3, taken from reference TRBV28 and TRBJ2-7): DVKVTQSSRYLVKRTGEKVFLECVQDMDHENMFWYRQDPGLGLRLIYFSYDVKMKEKGDIPEGYSVSREKKERFSLILESASTNQTSMYLCASRLVRGQGYEQYFGPGTRLTVT.

The sample holds a few counts of this clonotype. The V gene is TRBV7-3, the J gene TRBJ2-3; no clear D. The CDR3 sequence is 13 residues long. Germline CDR1 is SGHTA and CDR2 is FQGTGA. The V gene lost 5 bases and the J gene lost 7 bases, with 13 bases spanning the gap. The CDR3 reads CASSAWTEYTQYF. CDR3 in DNA: TGTGCCAGCAGCGCCTGGACGGAGTATACGCAGTATTTT.

The chain is built from TRBV28 and TRBJ2-3; 10 bases match TRBD2. Germline assignment: CDR1 MDHEN and CDR2 SYDVKM. After removal of 4 bases from V and 9 bases from J, the junction contained 10 bases not matched to a gene. The CDR3 sequence is 15 residues long. The CDR3 DNA reads TGTGCCAGCAGTTCCATAGCGGGAGGCGGGGAAACGCAGTATTTT. Amino acids: CASSSIAGGGETQYF.